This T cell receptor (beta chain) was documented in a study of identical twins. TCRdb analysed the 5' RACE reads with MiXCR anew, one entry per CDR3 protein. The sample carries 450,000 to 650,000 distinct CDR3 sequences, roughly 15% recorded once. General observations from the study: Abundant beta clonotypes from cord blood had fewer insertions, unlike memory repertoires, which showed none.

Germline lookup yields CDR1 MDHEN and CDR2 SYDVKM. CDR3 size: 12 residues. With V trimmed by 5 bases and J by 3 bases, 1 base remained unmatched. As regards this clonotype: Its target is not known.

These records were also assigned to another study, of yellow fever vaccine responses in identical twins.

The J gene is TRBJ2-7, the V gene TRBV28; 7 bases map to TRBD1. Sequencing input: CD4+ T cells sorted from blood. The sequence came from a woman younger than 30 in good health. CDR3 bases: TGTGCCAGCAGTCGACAGGGCTACGAGCAGTACGTC. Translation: CASSRQGYEQYV.